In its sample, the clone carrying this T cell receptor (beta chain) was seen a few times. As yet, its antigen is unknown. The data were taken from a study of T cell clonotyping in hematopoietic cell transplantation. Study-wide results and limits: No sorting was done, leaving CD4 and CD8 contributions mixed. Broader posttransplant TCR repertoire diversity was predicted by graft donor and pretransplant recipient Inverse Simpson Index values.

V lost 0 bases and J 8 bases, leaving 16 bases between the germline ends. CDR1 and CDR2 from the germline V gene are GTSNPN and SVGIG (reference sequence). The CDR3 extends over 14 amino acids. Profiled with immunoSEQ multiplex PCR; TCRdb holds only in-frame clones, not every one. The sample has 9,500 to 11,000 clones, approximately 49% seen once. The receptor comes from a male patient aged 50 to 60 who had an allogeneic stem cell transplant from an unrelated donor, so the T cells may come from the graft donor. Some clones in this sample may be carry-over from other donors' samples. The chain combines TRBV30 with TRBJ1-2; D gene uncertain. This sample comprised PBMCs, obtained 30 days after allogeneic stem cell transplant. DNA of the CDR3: TGTGCCTGGAGTGTAGGTCGGGGATTAGGGGGCTACACCTTC. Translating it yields CAWSVGRGLGGYTF.